This entry describes one TCR beta chain. The CDR3 is 16 amino acids. Trimming took 5 bases from V and 4 from J, leaving 18 bases between them. Germline V gene data show CDR1 as SGHVS and CDR2 as FQNEAQ. This entry comes from a study of regulatory T cells in long-lasting Graves disease. Library construction for TCR beta used iRepertoire HTBI primers and Arm-PCR of CDR3 regions. MiXCR, applied by TCRdb to the multiplex PCR reads, yields one record per CDR3 protein. The profile shows approximately 540,000 distinct CDR3 sequences, around 12% of them singletons. Specified time point: newly diagnosed GD, antithyroid drugs for less than 3 months. Following extraction of RNA from PBMCs, that RNA was used to make the TCR library. Graves' disease diagnoses used American Thyroid Association guidelines. In this cohort, patients came from an endocrinology department located in Xi'an, China. These data also formed part of another study, on T cells in Graves' hyperthyroidism and ophthalmopathy. That work states: Also found in blood were most expanded thyroid clonotypes above 0.001.

The chain is built from TRBV7-8 and TRBJ1-3; D possibly corresponds to TRBD1 (6 bases). Source: peripheral blood mononuclear cells (PBMCs), taken at new diagnosis, from a patient treated with antithyroid drugs. This receptor was identified in a young woman with Graves disease. In nucleotides, the CDR3 is TGTGCCAGCAGCCCTATCCCAGGGGCTGACGGAAACACCATATATTTT. Its protein product is CASSPIPGADGNTIYF.